Following are 31 T cell receptor beta chains from one sample sequenced in a study of T cells in Graves' hyperthyroidism and ophthalmopathy. RNA transcripts yielded amplified TCR beta CDR3 regions. The HTBI primer set was used in a first-round RT-PCR of the TCR CDR3. TCRdb processed the multiplex PCR reads anew with MiXCR; each CDR3 protein has one entry. The data hold fewer than 650,000 distinct CDR3 sequences, with approximately 15% observed a single time. The sequenced sample consisted of blood. Every receptor here comes from a young woman with Graves' ophthalmopathy.

This clonotype was seen many times. The V call is TRBV29-1, the J call TRBJ2-7, with D unclear. The V and J ends lost 6 bases and 3 bases respectively, with 15 bases between them. This CDR3 spans 13 amino acids. From germline, CDR1 is SQVTM and CDR2 ANQGSEA. In nucleotides, the CDR3 is TGCAGCGTCGAGGATGACTTGTACTACGAGCAGTACTTC. Protein sequence: CSVEDDLYYEQYF.

This clonotype was counted at least ten times. The chain carries TRBV7-8 and TRBJ2-7; D ambiguous. Germline-derived CDR1 and CDR2 are SGHVS and FQNEAQ. The CDR3 extends over 15 amino acids. The V gene lost 1 base and the J gene lost 0 bases, with 10 bases spanning the gap. CDR3 sequence reads: CASSLEGRSSYEQYF. CDR3 DNA: TGTGCCAGCAGCTTAGAGGGCCGAAGCTCCTACGAGCAGTACTTC.

This clonotype was detected only once. V and J are TRBV20-1 and TRBJ1-2; 11 nucleotides agree with TRBD1. Losses at the gene ends were 6 bases for V and 8 bases for J; bases not matched to a gene: 14. CDR1 and CDR2 (germline): DFQATT, SNEGSKA (reference sequence). The CDR3 is 15 residues long. CDR3: CSATNSGTGGEGYTF. In DNA, the CDR3 is TGCAGTGCAACTAACTCCGGGACAGGGGGTGAAGGCTACACCTTC.

In its sample, this clonotype was seen a few times. The chain recombines TRBV7-8 with TRBJ2-5; unclear D gene. V lost 3 bases and J lost 4, with 24 bases in between. CDR1 is SGHVS and CDR2 is FQNEAQ in the germline V gene. The CDR3 totals 18 residues. The CDR3 reads CASSFGGGYSQIRETQYF. The CDR3 region has the DNA TGTGCCAGCAGCTTCGGCGGTGGGTATTCGCAGATAAGAGAGACCCAGTACTTC.

The gene calls are TRBV7-6 and TRBJ2-2, with a tentative D call TRBD2 (6 bases). V lost 5 bases to trimming and J lost 3 bases, with 13 bases between them. Per germline, CDR1 SGHVS and CDR2 FNYEAQ. The length of the CDR3 is 15 residues. CDR3 in DNA: TGTGCCAGCAGCAGGGAGGTAGCGTACACCGGGGAGCTGTTTTTT. Its translation: CASSREVAYTGELFF.

This clonotype occurred a few times. The J gene is TRBJ2-3, the V gene TRBV27; D tentatively reads TRBD1 or TRBD2 (5 bases each). This CDR3 comprises 16 residues. Deletions cut 5 bases from V and 0 bases from J, with 15 bases between. Germline V gives CDR1 MNHEY, CDR2 SMNVEV (reference sequence). The CDR3 protein is CASSHGWGRSTDTQYF. The CDR3 DNA reads as TGTGCCAGCAGTCATGGTTGGGGGAGAAGCACAGATACGCAGTATTTT.

This clonotype was seen repeatedly, ten times or more. V gene TRBV28 combines with J gene TRBJ1-5; no firm D call. The CDR3 consists of 14 residues. Per the germline V gene, CDR1 is MDHEN and CDR2 is SYDVKM. V was shortened by 2 bases and J by 7 bases, with 12 bases between the two germline ends. The CDR3 spells CASSLLRSGQPQHF. The CDR3 DNA is TGTGCCAGCAGTTTACTCAGGAGTGGACAGCCCCAGCATTTT.

The chain carries TRBV19 and TRBJ2-7; maybe TRBD2 (7 bases). The CDR3 runs to 17 residues. CDR1 LNHDA and CDR2 SQIVND come from the germline V gene (reference sequence). V was cut by 4 bases and J by 7 bases, with 26 bases left in between. CDR3: CASSTRPRSAGASEQYF. In DNA form, the CDR3 reads TGTGCCAGTAGTACTCGCCCCAGGTCCGCGGGGGCGAGTGAGCAGTACTTC. The whole variable domain, remainder taken from reference TRBV19 and TRBJ2-7, is DGGITQSPKYLFRKEGQNVTLSCEQNLNHDAMYWYRQDPGQGLRLIYYSQIVNDFQKGDIAEGYSVSREKKESFPLTVTSAQKNPTAFYLCASSTRPRSAGASEQYFGPGTRLTVT.

The table lists this clonotype with a count of one. The J gene is TRBJ2-7, the V gene TRBV28, with TRBD1 identical over 10 bases. This CDR3 has 15 amino acids. The germline gives CDR1 MDHEN, CDR2 SYDVKM. The junction had 3 bases not matched to a gene; V was cut back by 2 bases and J by 2 bases. The DNA of the CDR3 is TGTGCCAGCAGTTTAGGGACAGGGGTAGCCTACGAGCAGTACTTC. Translation: CASSLGTGVAYEQYF.

This clonotype was counted ten times or more. The DNA of the CDR3 is TGCAGCGTTGAAGAGTATCAGGGGAAAGGGGAGCTGTTTTTT. Translating it yields CSVEEYQGKGELFF. J is TRBJ2-2 and V is TRBV29-1, with D tentatively TRBD1 (6 bases). This CDR3 has 14 residues. V was trimmed by 0 bases and J by 8 bases, leaving 13 bases between them. From germline, CDR1 is SQVTM and CDR2 ANQGSEA.

This clonotype was seen a few times. The chain couples TRBV5-5 to TRBJ2-7; 9 bases match TRBD1. Looked up from germline, CDR1 is SGHKS and CDR2 is YYEKEE (reference sequence). Losses at the gene ends were 0 bases for V and 3 bases for J; bases not matched to a gene: 10. The CDR3 has 17 amino acids. Here the CDR3 reads CASSLVTPGTGFYEQYF. The CDR3, as DNA: TGTGCCAGCAGCTTGGTTACCCCCGGGACAGGGTTCTACGAGCAGTACTTC. The whole variable domain, remainder taken from reference TRBV5-5 and TRBJ2-7, is DAGVTQSPTHLIKTRGQQVTLRCSPISGHKSVSWYQQVLGQGPQFIFQYYEKEERGRGNFPDRFSARQFPNYSSELNVNALLLGDSALYLCASSLVTPGTGFYEQYFGPGTRLTVT.

The chain uses TRBV19 and TRBJ1-1, with a weak D call TRBD1 (5 bases). Germline values: CDR1 LNHDA, CDR2 SQIVND (reference sequence). The CDR3 is made up of 13 amino acids. V gave up 9 bases and J gave up 1 base, with 12 bases separating them. The CDR3 here is CARGETGNTEAFF. CDR3 sequence (DNA): TGTGCCAGGGGGGAGACGGGGAACACTGAAGCTTTCTTT.

The CDR3 DNA reads TGTGCCAGTAGTTTGACCTTCAATGAGCAGTTCTTC. Translation: CASSLTFNEQFF. The V gene is TRBV19, the J gene TRBJ2-1; the D is unclear. The CDR3 totals 12 residues. V dropped 5 bases and J dropped 6 bases, with 8 bases sitting between them. Germline V gene lookup returns CDR1 LNHDA and CDR2 SQIVND (reference sequence). Together with reference TRBV19 and TRBJ2-1, the CDR3 gives the full variable domain: DGGITQSPKYLFRKEGQNVTLSCEQNLNHDAMYWYRQDPGQGLRLIYYSQIVNDFQKGDIAEGYSVSREKKESFPLTVTSAQKNPTAFYLCASSLTFNEQFFGPGTRLTVL.

This clonotype showed up many times. The chain recombines TRBV24-1 with TRBJ1-5; the match to TRBD1 covers 7 bases. Germline CDR1 is KGHDR and CDR2 is SFDVKD. The CDR3 has 16 residues. Trimming at V came to 3 bases and at J to 3 bases, leaving 7 bases not matched to a gene. DNA of the CDR3: TGTGCCACCAGTGATACGAGGACAGGTCCCAATCAGCCCCAGCATTTT. Its protein is CATSDTRTGPNQPQHF.

This clonotype occurred many times. The chain is built from TRBV27 and TRBJ2-7; 8 positions match TRBD1. V lost 4 bases to trimming and J lost 5 bases; unmatched junction nucleotides: 1. The CDR3 contains 12 residues. Germline lookup yields CDR1 MNHEY and CDR2 SMNVEV (reference sequence). This CDR3 is CASSSGGNEQYF. The CDR3 nucleotides read TGTGCCAGCAGTTCAGGGGGCAACGAGCAGTACTTC.

There are a few counts of this clonotype. The CDR3 here is CASRIGDTIYF. The CDR3, as DNA: TGTGCCAGCAGAATCGGGGACACCATATATTTT. The gene calls are TRBV27 and TRBJ1-3; no clear D. This CDR3 is 11 amino acids long. Trimming stripped 6 bases from V and 8 bases from J, with 8 bases between. CDR1 and CDR2 (germline): MNHEY, SMNVEV (reference sequence).

V gene TRBV9 combines with J gene TRBJ1-5, with a weak D call TRBD1 (6 bases). Trimming stripped 3 bases from V and 5 bases from J, with 15 bases between. The germline gives CDR1 SGDLS, CDR2 YYNGEE. The CDR3 is made up of 15 amino acids. As DNA, the CDR3 is TGTGCCAGCAGCGCCTCGGCAGGGGAGCATCAGCCCCAGCATTTT. It is translated as CASSASAGEHQPQHF.

There are many counts of this clonotype. The rearrangement uses TRBV3-1 and TRBJ1-1; TRBD1 is a possible D gene (6 bases). The CDR3 extends over 14 amino acids. Germline V gene sequence: CDR1 LGHDT, CDR2 YNNKEL (reference sequence). Between the trimmed V and J ends, which lost 3 bases and 1 base, there was a span of 9 bases. This CDR3 is CASSQGHQNTEAFF. The CDR3 DNA follows: TGTGCCAGCAGCCAGGGACACCAGAACACTGAAGCTTTCTTT.

V usage is TRBV5-1 and J usage is TRBJ2-5, with TRBD1 matching over 8 bases. Trimming removed 0 bases from V and 5 bases from J; junction bases left unmatched: 12. The CDR3 covers 17 residues. The germline V gene encodes CDR1 SGHRS and CDR2 YFSETQ. In DNA form, the CDR3 reads TGCGCCAGCAGCTTGGCCCTAGGACAGGGAGGTATTGAGACCCAGTACTTC. Translated: CASSLALGQGGIETQYF.

This chain connects TRBV29-1 to TRBJ2-7; 8 positions agree with TRBD1. This CDR3 has 13 amino acids. Unmatched junction bases numbered 6, after V lost 5 bases and J lost 3 bases. CDR1 is SQVTM, CDR2 ANQGSEA, per germline. CDR3 in amino acids: CSVPGQGLYEQYF. CDR3 coding DNA: TGCAGCGTTCCCGGACAGGGCCTCTACGAGCAGTACTTC.

The V and J genes are TRBV27 and TRBJ2-7, with unresolved D. CDR3 size: 13 residues. CDR1 is MNHEY, CDR2 SMNVEV, per germline (reference sequence). V was trimmed by 2 bases and J by 4 bases, leaving 9 bases between them. The CDR3 nucleotides are TGTGCCAGCAGTTTAGGCGGAAAGTACGAGCAGTACTTC. Residues: CASSLGGKYEQYF.

The chain employs TRBV30 and TRBJ2-7; D unclear. The CDR3 has 13 residues. From germline, CDR1 is GTSNPN and CDR2 SVGIG (reference sequence). The germline V and J ends were trimmed by 2 bases and 2 bases, with 10 bases remaining between them. In DNA form, the CDR3 reads TGTGCCTGGAGTAACTTTCCTCCCTACGAGCAGTACTTC. The encoded protein is CAWSNFPPYEQYF.

Note on this clonotype: A much larger clone differs from this one at a single base, so this may be a read error. The chain links TRBV7-9 to TRBJ1-4; 7 bases match TRBD1. The CDR3 runs 16 residues. V gave up 7 bases and J gave up 1 base; unmatched junction bases: 9. The germline V gene encodes CDR1 SEHNR and CDR2 FQNEAQ (reference sequence). CDR3 in amino acids: CASTTPHRGTNEKLFF. In DNA, the CDR3 is TGTGCCAGCACCACCCCTCACAGGGGAACTAATGAAAAACTGTTTTTT. The variable domain in full, with the rest retrieved from reference TRBV7-9 and TRBJ1-4, is DTGVSQNPRHKITKRGQNVTFRCDPISEHNRLYWYRQTLGQGPEFLTYFQNEAQLEKSRLLSDRFSAERPKGSFSTLEIQRTEQGDSAMYLCASTTPHRGTNEKLFFGSGTQLSVL.

Only a few counts were recorded for this clonotype. V gene TRBV19 combines with J gene TRBJ2-6, with D unclear. The V end lost 4 bases, the J end lost 0 bases, and 4 bases lay between the germline ends. The germline gives CDR1 LNHDA, CDR2 SQIVND (reference sequence). The CDR3 extends over 14 amino acids. The CDR3 protein is CASSRHSGANVLTF. Written as DNA, the CDR3 is TGTGCCAGTAGTAGACACTCTGGGGCCAACGTCCTGACTTTC.

This clonotype has a count of ten or more. The chain recombines TRBV28 with TRBJ1-5; D is undetermined. The V and J ends lost 6 bases and 5 bases respectively, with 23 bases between them. Germline V CDR1 and CDR2: MDHEN, SYDVKM. The CDR3 length is 17 residues. Here the CDR3 reads CASSLLTGSIQDQPQHF. CDR3 nucleotides: TGTGCCAGCAGCCTTCTGACCGGGTCAATCCAAGATCAGCCCCAGCATTTT.

This clonotype has at least ten counts. The chain combines TRBV14 with TRBJ2-7, with D unclear. The CDR3 contains 12 residues. Germline V gene lookup returns CDR1 SGHDN and CDR2 FVKESK. Trimming stripped 3 bases from V and 0 bases from J, with 3 bases between. The CDR3 DNA follows: TGTGCCAGCAGCCATCACTCCTACGAGCAGTACTTC. The encoded protein is CASSHHSYEQYF.

The rearrangement joins TRBV6-2 or TRBV6-3 to TRBJ1-2; 8 nucleotides align to TRBD1. CDR3 length: 17 residues. Germline V gene data show CDR1 as MNHEY and CDR2 as SVGEGT. Losses at the gene ends were 8 bases for V and 4 bases for J; bases not matched to a gene: 18. The CDR3 sequence: CASDFTAQGAGGYGYTF. CDR3 bases: TGTGCCAGCGATTTTACGGCGCAGGGGGCAGGCGGCTATGGCTACACCTTC.

This clonotype was seen at least ten times. This sequence joins TRBV20-1 and TRBJ2-7; D remains ambiguous. This CDR3 has 13 residues. Germline V gene data show CDR1 as DFQATT and CDR2 as SNEGSKA (reference sequence). Between the trimmed V and J ends, which lost 0 bases and 2 bases, there was a span of 8 bases. This CDR3 reads CSAREYRAYEQYF. As DNA, the CDR3 is TGCAGTGCTAGAGAGTACCGCGCCTACGAGCAGTACTTC.

This clonotype was picked up a small number of times. This may be a read error, as it is one base from a much larger clone. This chain connects TRBV20-1 to TRBJ2-2; D unresolved. This CDR3 has 13 amino acids. Germline CDR1 reads DFQATT; CDR2 reads SNEGSKA (reference sequence). V shed 2 bases and J shed 1 base, with 5 bases lying between them. CDR3 region: CSARWENTGELFF. CDR3 sequence (DNA): TGCAGTGCTAGATGGGAGAACACCGGGGAGCTGTTTTTT.

At least ten counts were recorded for this clonotype. The chain uses TRBV20-1 and TRBJ2-3; 12 nucleotides agree with TRBD2. The junction had 9 bases not matched to a gene; V was cut back by 1 base and J by 1 base. The CDR3 has 18 residues. Germline V CDR1 and CDR2: DFQATT, SNEGSKA (reference sequence). This CDR3 is CSARGLAGVDPRTDTQYF. In nucleotides, the CDR3 is TGCAGTGCTAGAGGACTAGCGGGAGTAGATCCCCGCACAGATACGCAGTATTTT.

This clonotype was picked up many times. V and J are TRBV3-1 and TRBJ1-5; D not resolved. The V gene's germline CDR1 is LGHDT and CDR2 YNNKEL (reference sequence). The V and J ends lost 2 bases and 5 bases respectively, with 10 bases between them. CDR3 length equals 14 residues. The CDR3 region has the DNA TGTGCCAGCAGCCAACAGAGTAGAGATCAGCCCCAGCATTTT. Its translation: CASSQQSRDQPQHF.